This record concerns one T cell receptor (beta chain) sequence. TCRdb's copy holds only in-frame clones and misses some; the assay was immunoSEQ multiplex PCR. The sample has around 230,000 clones; 75% to 90% are singletons. The germline CDR1 and CDR2 sequences are SGDLS and YYNGEE. V dropped 4 bases and J dropped 0 bases, with 14 bases sitting between them. The CDR3 has 16 residues. The data are from a study of blood T cell repertoires in COVID-19. Overall study: COVID-19 samples, acute and convalescent, were from the United States, Italy and Spain.

The sequencing sample was made of peripheral blood. This receptor was obtained from a woman aged 55-70 years with active or convalescent COVID-19. The J gene is TRBJ2-1, the V gene TRBV9; D is undetermined. CDR3 in amino acids: CASSPSLRYSYNEQFF. In DNA, the CDR3 is TGTGCCAGCAGCCCATCACTCCGATACTCCTACAATGAGCAGTTCTTC.